A single sample gave rise to the 11 T cell receptor beta chains below, sequenced in a study of CD8 T cells in ankylosing spondylitis. TCRdb re-called the 5' RACE reads through MiXCR, storing one row per CDR3 protein. The sample holds 100,000 to 150,000 distinct CDR3 sequences; about 13% are singletons and the top ten take about 3%. Sequenced input: blood, either unsorted or a sorted T cell fraction (not recorded which). These receptors were obtained from a female donor with ankylosing spondylitis or in good health (not recorded which).

This clonotype was picked up many times. This rearrangement joins TRBV12-3 or TRBV12-4 to TRBJ2-7; D possibly corresponds to TRBD1 (5 bases). The V gene lost 3 bases and the J gene lost 2 bases, with 8 bases spanning the gap. The CDR3 spans 13 residues. The CDR3, as DNA: TGTGCCAGCAGTTTCCCAGGGCCCTACGAGCAGTACTTC. Amino acids: CASSFPGPYEQYF.

This clonotype was counted ten times or more. The rearrangement joins TRBV29-1 to TRBJ2-2; D not certain. This CDR3 is built from 11 residues. Germline V gives CDR1 SQVTM, CDR2 ANQGSEA. Trimming pared 4 bases from V and 6 bases from J, leaving 6 bases between. The CDR3 loop is CSVARSGELFF. CDR3 DNA sequence: TGCAGCGTTGCACGCTCCGGGGAGCTGTTTTTT.

This clonotype was counted at least ten times. The V gene is TRBV7-2, the J gene TRBJ2-2, with D perhaps matching TRBD2 (6 bases). CDR3 length: 15 amino acids. The germline gives CDR1 SGHTA, CDR2 FQGNSA. V was cut by 5 bases and J by 0 bases, with 10 bases left in between. This CDR3 reads CASSIRDSNTGELFF. The CDR3 coding sequence is TGTGCCAGCAGCATCCGGGACTCGAACACCGGGGAGCTGTTTTTT.

This clonotype was found a few times. V is TRBV11-1 and J is TRBJ2-4; no definite D call. The CDR3 contains 14 residues. Germline-derived CDR1 and CDR2 are SGHAT and FQDESV (reference sequence). Trimming removed 1 base at V and 3 bases at J, with 7 bases between. CDR3 sequence (DNA): TGTGCCAGCAGCTTAGAGGCCGGCAAAAACATTCAGTACTTC. It specifies CASSLEAGKNIQYF.

This clonotype was found many times. The V call is TRBV5-1, the J call TRBJ2-7, with D maybe TRBD1 (5 bases). Trimming removed 2 bases at V and 3 bases at J, with 18 bases between. Germline assignment: CDR1 SGHRS and CDR2 YFSETQ. There are 16 residues in the CDR3. The CDR3 loop reads CASSFNARQRHYEQYF. CDR3 nucleotide sequence: TGCGCCAGCAGCTTCAATGCGAGACAGCGACACTACGAGCAGTACTTC.

A few counts support this clonotype. This rearrangement joins TRBV7-8 to TRBJ2-5, with TRBD1 as a possible D gene (5 bases). This CDR3 is 15 amino acids long. CDR1 is SGHVS, CDR2 FQNEAQ, per germline. V lost 4 bases and J 1 base, leaving 13 bases between the germline ends. CDR3 coding DNA: TGTGCCAGCAGCTCCAGGGTAATAGGCCAAGAGACCCAGTACTTC. Its protein is CASSSRVIGQETQYF.

As to this clonotype: This could be a read error, since a much larger clone is one nucleotide away. The CDR3 protein is CSALRGPTQYF. Written as DNA, the CDR3 is TGCAGTGCCCTGAGGGGACCGACCCAGTACTTC. This chain connects TRBV20-1 to TRBJ2-5, with D perhaps assigned TRBD1 or TRBD2 (5 bases each). Looked up from germline, CDR1 is DFQATT and CDR2 is SNEGSKA (reference sequence). V was pared by 6 bases and J by 7 bases, with 12 bases between. CDR3 length: 11 amino acids.

This chain joins TRBV20-1 and TRBJ2-5; D uncertain. There are 12 residues in the CDR3. The V gene lost 6 bases and the J gene lost 5 bases, with 13 bases spanning the gap. CDR1 and CDR2 from the germline V gene are DFQATT and SNEGSKA (reference sequence). This CDR3 is CSAPRARETQYF. CDR3 DNA sequence: TGCAGTGCCCCAAGGGCGCGGGAGACCCAGTACTTC.

This clonotype was picked up many times. The V and J genes are TRBV5-1 and TRBJ2-3; D uncertain. CDR1 is SGHRS and CDR2 is YFSETQ in the germline V gene. V was trimmed by 4 bases and J by 5 bases, leaving 11 bases between them. There are 13 residues in the CDR3. CDR3: CASSPSWLDTQYF. CDR3 nucleotide sequence: TGCGCCAGCAGCCCGTCCTGGTTAGATACGCAGTATTTT. The variable domain in full, with the rest retrieved from reference TRBV5-1 and TRBJ2-3, is KAGVTQTPRYLIKTRGQQVTLSCSPISGHRSVSWYQQTPGQGLQFLFEYFSETQRNKGNFPGRFSGRQFSNSRSEMNVSTLELGDSALYLCASSPSWLDTQYFGPGTRLTVL.

This clonotype has ten or more counts. The gene calls are TRBV3-1 and TRBJ2-3; tentative D call: TRBD2 (5 bases). Germline V gene sequence: CDR1 LGHDT, CDR2 YNNKEL (reference sequence). The V gene lost 0 bases and the J gene lost 2 bases, with 9 bases spanning the gap. The CDR3 runs 15 residues. The CDR3 loop is CASSQDRRATDTQYF. The CDR3 DNA sequence: TGTGCCAGCAGCCAAGATCGGCGGGCCACAGATACGCAGTATTTT.

Ten or more counts support this clonotype. The rearrangement uses TRBV20-1 and TRBJ2-3; D unresolved. The germline CDR1 and CDR2 sequences are DFQATT and SNEGSKA (reference sequence). V lost 4 bases and J lost 4, with 9 bases in between. The CDR3 totals 12 residues. For the CDR3, the DNA is TGCAGTGCTAAAGGGAATTCAGATACGCAGTATTTT. This translates into CSAKGNSDTQYF.